This paragraph covers one T cell receptor (beta chain) sequence. These data originate in a study of blood T cell repertoires in COVID-19. Study overall: COVID-19 samples from acute and convalescent phases originated in the United States, Italy and Spain. T cells, B-cell-depleted T cells, or PBMCs supplied cDNA or gDNA.

Using immunoSEQ multiplex PCR, the repertoire was profiled, and TCRdb retains in-frame clones only, with some absent. Among approximately 120,000 clones listed, around 70% were seen once. A Seattle source enrolled patients during active infection and followed them longitudinally. The CDR3 runs 12 residues. The germline gives CDR1 SGHRS, CDR2 YFSETQ. The ends were cut back, 2 bases at V and 6 bases at J, with 8 bases in the middle. The sequence was obtained from a man aged 80 or over with COVID-19, enrolled during active disease. The rearrangement links TRBV5-1 to TRBJ1-1; D might be TRBD1 (5 bases). The sample taken for sequencing was peripheral blood. The CDR3 spells CASSFAGPEAFF. CDR3 coding DNA: TGCGCCAGCAGCTTCGCGGGGCCTGAAGCTTTCTTT. Full variable domain (remainder filled in from reference TRBV5-1 and TRBJ1-1): KAGVTQTPRYLIKTRGQQVTLSCSPISGHRSVSWYQQTPGQGLQFLFEYFSETQRNKGNFPGRFSGRQFSNSRSEMNVSTLELGDSALYLCASSFAGPEAFFGQGTRLTVV.